The present T cell receptor (beta chain) was sequenced within a study of T cells in localized non-small cell lung cancer. Clones were read by immunoSEQ multiplex PCR, and TCRdb kept only the in-frame ones, dropping some. The table has tens of thousands of clones, around 90% seen once; the top ten hold roughly 14%. Looked up from germline, CDR1 is MGHRA and CDR2 is YSYEKL. The CDR3 loop spans 19 amino acids. The V end lost 0 bases, the J end lost 0 bases, and 15 bases lay between the germline ends. The sample consisted of peripheral blood, taken before any cancer treatment. This chain links TRBV4-1 with TRBJ1-6; D unresolved. The TCR was taken from a man between 40 and 70 years old with stage I squamous cell lung carcinoma. CDR3 loop: CASSQDDRTVSSYNSPLHF. In DNA form, the CDR3 reads TGCGCCAGCAGCCAAGATGATCGAACAGTAAGCTCCTATAATTCACCCCTCCACTTT.